The 19 T cell receptor beta chains below come from one sample, sequenced in a study of blood T cell repertoires in COVID-19 (dated by TCRdb to between 2020 and 2021). Library creation used the immunoSEQ multiplex PCR assay. TCRdb stores this immuneACCESS table with in-frame sequences only. Part of the clones is absent; in the studies checked, under half of the shortfall reflects unresolved V genes, and no reason is known for the rest. A total of some 300,000 clones appear in this sample, 85% to 90% of them only once. Roughly 6.1% of the sample belongs to the ten largest clones. Sequencing used peripheral blood. Source of these receptors: a woman between 45 and 60 years old with COVID-19, enrolled during active disease.

The J gene is TRBJ1-5, the V gene TRBV28, with TRBD1 identical over 9 bases. The CDR3 extends over 16 amino acids. The germline V gene has CDR1 MDHEN and CDR2 SYDVKM. J was trimmed by 4 bases and V by 7 bases; bases with no gene match: 11. This CDR3 is CASTPADRGRNQPQHF. CDR3 in DNA: TGTGCCAGCACCCCCGCGGACAGGGGTAGAAATCAGCCCCAGCATTTT.

The chain uses TRBV5-6 and TRBJ2-7, with 10 bases lining up with TRBD2. Trimming at V came to 3 bases and at J to 3 bases, leaving 3 bases not matched to a gene. This CDR3 has 14 residues. Germline CDR1 SGHDT, CDR2 YYEEEE. CDR3 in amino acids: CASSSGLASYEQYF. The DNA of the CDR3 is TGTGCCAGCAGCTCGGGACTAGCGAGCTACGAGCAGTACTTC.

The chain carries TRBV10-3 and TRBJ1-2; 10 bases match TRBD1. The trim removed 3 bases at V and 1 base at J, leaving 8 bases unmatched. The CDR3 contains 17 residues. CDR1 and CDR2 from the germline V gene are ENHRY and SYGVKD. The CDR3 coding sequence is TGTGCCATCAGTGATTGGGGACAGGGGAGCCATAACTATGGCTACACCTTC. This codes for CAISDWGQGSHNYGYTF.

The chain recombines TRBV7-2 with TRBJ1-4, with D possibly being TRBD1 (6 bases). CDR1 SGHTA and CDR2 FQGNSA come from the germline V gene. Deletions cut 5 bases from V and 3 bases from J, with 13 bases between. The length of the CDR3 is 15 residues. The chain's CDR3 is CASSNDRPANEKLFF. DNA for the CDR3: TGTGCCAGCAGCAACGACAGGCCGGCTAATGAAAAACTGTTTTTT.

J is TRBJ1-5 and V is TRBV3-1 (or the pseudogene TRBV3-2), with TRBD1 identical over 9 bases. Looked up from germline, CDR1 is LGHDT and CDR2 is YNNKEL (reference sequence). The CDR3 loop spans 15 amino acids. Trimming at V came to 5 bases and at J to 3 bases, leaving 5 bases not matched to a gene. CDR3 DNA: TGTGCCAGCAGCAATGGGGACAGGGACAATCAGCCCCAGCATTTT. This codes for CASSNGDRDNQPQHF.

This clone occurred a few times. The gene calls are TRBV6-5 and TRBJ1-1; 7 bases agree with TRBD1. This CDR3 region has 13 residues. Germline CDR1 is MNHEY and CDR2 is SVGAGI. Trimming took 8 bases from V and 5 from J; bases not matched to a gene: 8. Here the CDR3 DNA reads TGTGCCAGCTTAAGACAGGGACCGACTGAAGCTTTCTTT. This translates into CASLRQGPTEAFF.

The chain combines TRBV6-5 with TRBJ1-5, with no clear D. CDR3 length: 15 amino acids. Germline CDR1 reads MNHEY; CDR2 reads SVGAGI. V gave up 1 base and J gave up 7 bases, with 14 bases separating them. The CDR3 DNA sequence: TGTGCCAGCAGTTACTTCCCTTCCCGGGGACAGCCCCAGCATTTT. This codes for CASSYFPSRGQPQHF.

The gene calls are TRBV12-3 or TRBV12-4 and TRBJ2-7; TRBD1 matches at 7 bases. With 5 bases clipped from V and 3 bases from J, the junction kept 4 bases outside the gene matches. The CDR3 extends over 13 amino acids. CDR3 DNA: TGTGCCAGCAGTCTGGGACAGTTCTACGAGCAGTACTTC. Amino acid sequence: CASSLGQFYEQYF.

The chain has TRBV30 and TRBJ2-6; D possibly corresponds to TRBD2 (5 bases). The CDR3 loop spans 16 amino acids. Germline V gene lookup returns CDR1 GTSNPN and CDR2 SVGIG (reference sequence). Trimming took off 3 bases at V and 4 bases at J, with 16 bases between the two ends. The CDR3 DNA is TGTGCCTGGAGGCCGCGGGTGGGGAAGGGGGCCAACGTCCTGACTTTC. Translated: CAWRPRVGKGANVLTF.

V is TRBV6-6 and J is TRBJ1-2, with D possibly matching TRBD1 (6 bases). V dropped 6 bases and J dropped 4 bases, with 9 bases sitting between them. The CDR3 spans 12 residues. Germline loops: CDR1 MNHNY, CDR2 SVGAGI (reference sequence). CDR3 sequence reads: CASSSGVYGYTF. In DNA, the CDR3 is TGTGCCAGCAGCTCAGGGGTCTATGGCTACACCTTC.

The chain links TRBV4-1 to TRBJ1-3; TRBD1 matches at 9 bases. The CDR3 consists of 16 residues. CDR1 is MGHRA, CDR2 YSYEKL, per germline. V lost 1 base and J lost 4; bases outside the gene matches: 5. The CDR3 DNA follows: TGCGCCAGCAGCCAAGGGGGACAGGGACCAGGAAACACCATATATTTT. Amino acid sequence: CASSQGGQGPGNTIYF.

V usage is TRBV6-5 and J usage is TRBJ2-5, with no clear D. Germline loops: CDR1 MNHEY, CDR2 SVGAGI. The CDR3 consists of 12 residues. V lost 2 bases to trimming and J lost 7 bases, with 8 bases between them. CDR3 region: CASSYATGTQYF. In DNA form, the CDR3 reads TGTGCCAGCAGTTACGCCACGGGGACCCAGTACTTC.

The V and J genes are TRBV9 and TRBJ2-2; D call uncertain. This CDR3 is built from 14 residues. Trimming took 2 bases from V and 4 from J, leaving 9 bases between them. Germline V gives CDR1 SGDLS, CDR2 YYNGEE. In nucleotides, the CDR3 is TGTGCCAGCAGCGTTACAGCACCCACCGGGGAGCTGTTTTTT. Protein: CASSVTAPTGELFF.

The chain carries TRBV6-1 and TRBJ2-3; D possibly corresponds to TRBD2 (6 bases). V was trimmed by 2 bases and J by 0 bases, leaving 18 bases between them. The CDR3 has 18 residues. Per the germline V gene, CDR1 is MNHNS and CDR2 is SASEGT. The CDR3 loop reads CASSELGGIASSTDTQYF. In DNA form, the CDR3 reads TGTGCCAGCAGTGAATTGGGCGGGATCGCATCTAGCACAGATACGCAGTATTTT.

This clone was seen at least ten times. V is TRBV23-1 and J is TRBJ2-7; possibly TRBD1 for D (5 bases). TRBV23-1 is assigned to the ORF class and has an uncertain function. The ends were cut back, 2 bases at V and 3 bases at J, with 14 bases in the middle. This CDR3 has 15 residues. In DNA, the CDR3 is TGCGCCAGCAGTCAAAATATAGGGGATCACTACGAGCAGTACTTC. This codes for CASSQNIGDHYEQYF.

J is TRBJ1-1 and V is TRBV3-1 (or the pseudogene TRBV3-2); a possible D gene is TRBD1 (5 bases). CDR3 length equals 14 residues. The germline gives CDR1 LGHDT, CDR2 YNNKEL (reference sequence). V gave up 2 bases and J gave up 4 bases, with 11 bases separating them. DNA of the CDR3: TGTGCCAGCAGCCAACAGGGTAGGGGCACTGAAGCTTTCTTT. It is translated as CASSQQGRGTEAFF.

This chain connects TRBV11-3 to TRBJ2-2; no clear D. The CDR3 runs 12 residues. Germline V CDR1 and CDR2: SGHNT, YENEEA. V was cut by 6 bases and J by 3 bases, with 5 bases left in between. The CDR3 DNA is TGTGCCAGCAGTTATGACACCGGGGAGCTGTTTTTT. Translation: CASSYDTGELFF. The full variable domain, in which reference TRBV11-3 and TRBJ2-2 provide the parts outside the CDR3, is EAGVVQSPRYKIIEKKQPVAFWCNPISGHNTLYWYLQNLGQGPELLIRYENEEAVDDSQLPKDRFSAERLKGVDSTLKIQPAELGDSAVYLCASSYDTGELFFGEGSRLTVL.

V and J are TRBV24-1 and TRBJ2-1; D possibly corresponds to TRBD1 (6 bases). Germline V lookup: CDR1 KGHDR, CDR2 SFDVKD. The ends were cut back, 4 bases at V and 0 bases at J, with 9 bases in the middle. The CDR3 spans 15 residues. CDR3 DNA: TGTGCCACCAGTGAGGACAGTCACTCCTACAATGAGCAGTTCTTC. Translating it yields CATSEDSHSYNEQFF.

The chain recombines TRBV7-9 with TRBJ2-7, with a weak D call TRBD1 (6 bases). Germline CDR1 is SEHNR and CDR2 is FQNEAQ (reference sequence). The CDR3 contains 13 residues. The V gene lost 10 bases and the J gene lost 0 bases, with 13 bases spanning the gap. The CDR3: CATTTGSSYEQYF. CDR3 in DNA: TGTGCCACTACAACAGGGAGCTCCTACGAGCAGTACTTC.